This TCR beta chain was recorded in a study of human T cells and chemical hapten exposure. Whole-study context: Patients got weekly scalp diphenylcyclopropenone doses over the approximately 24-week study.

Germline V CDR1 and CDR2: MDHEN, SYDVKM. Losses at the gene ends were 7 bases for V and 7 bases for J; bases not matched to a gene: 21. The CDR3 is 19 amino acids. Time point of the sample: patch test 3, about 24 weeks after DPC sensitization. Specified treatment: therapeutic diphenylcyclopropenone sensitization with weekly scalp DPC. At patch-test visits, sampling came before the patch test. Total RNA was extracted from unfractionated whole blood. Overall study results and limits: A positive correlation with patch test score was shown by PT1 expanded TCR counts.

As to this clonotype: Its target is unknown.

TCRdb used MiXCR to reprocess the RACE reads, holding one entry per CDR3 protein. The table has about 84,000 distinct CDR3 sequences, about a tenth seen once. Sequences were derived from whole blood, sampled in connection with sensitization to the hapten diphenylcyclopropenone (DPC). This TCR derives from a woman between 50 and 59 years old with alopecia areata. Some clones in this sample may be carry-over from other donors' samples. This chain connects TRBV28 to TRBJ2-2; 10 bases align to TRBD1. CDR3 loop: CASTRGPLRQGARGGELFF. CDR3 nucleotides: TGTGCCAGCACCCGGGGCCCTCTTAGACAGGGGGCGCGAGGCGGGGAGCTGTTTTTT.